The 19 T cell receptor beta chains reported below all come from one sample, sequenced in a study of chemoradiotherapy in HPV16-positive cancers (dated by TCRdb to 2022 to 2024). Receptors were amplified or captured by the immunoSEQ multiplex PCR assay. Not all clones reach the TCRdb copy of this immuneACCESS table, which keeps in-frame sequences only. Checked studies attribute under half of the gap to unresolved V genes and leave the rest unexplained. Across this sample there are about 21,000 clones, with 70% to 90% seen only once. Roughly 2.4% of the sample lies in the top ten. The source material was blood, sampled from a patient who underwent chemoradiotherapy. The receptors were gathered from a human donor with HPV-associated anogenital cancer.

The chain carries TRBV29-1 and TRBJ2-1; 10 bases map to TRBD1. V shed 6 bases, J shed 5 bases, and the junction held 7 bases outside the gene matches. Germline V gene data show CDR1 as SQVTM and CDR2 as ANQGSEA. The CDR3 is 14 residues long. CDR3: CSVRDRGFDNEQFF. As DNA, the CDR3 is TGCAGCGTCCGGGACAGGGGTTTCGACAATGAGCAGTTCTTC.

The chain has TRBV6-1 and TRBJ1-2, with no clear D. Germline V gene sequence: CDR1 MNHNS, CDR2 SASEGT. This CDR3 is 12 amino acids long. Trimming stripped 6 bases from V and 1 base from J, with 6 bases between. The CDR3 DNA reads TGTGCCAGCAGCCGACTTAACTATGGCTACACCTTC. Its protein product is CASSRLNYGYTF.

This clone has only a few counts. V gene TRBV4-2 combines with J gene TRBJ2-2, with D possibly being TRBD2 (6 bases). There are 14 residues in the CDR3. V was cut by 5 bases and J by 3 bases, with 10 bases left in between. Germline lookup yields CDR1 LGHNA and CDR2 YNFKEQ. The CDR3 sequence is CASSSPSDTGELFF. CDR3 nucleotides: TGTGCCAGCAGCTCCCCTAGCGACACCGGGGAGCTGTTTTTT.

The chain is built from TRBV5-1 and TRBJ1-1; unclear D gene. The CDR3 runs to 15 residues. From germline, CDR1 is SGHRS and CDR2 YFSETQ. V lost 3 bases, J lost 0 bases, and 12 bases lay in between. CDR3: CASSSGLVMNTEAFF. CDR3 sequence (DNA): TGCGCCAGCAGCTCGGGCCTAGTAATGAACACTGAAGCTTTCTTT. Combining the CDR3 with reference TRBV5-1 and TRBJ1-1 gives the whole variable domain KAGVTQTPRYLIKTRGQQVTLSCSPISGHRSVSWYQQTPGQGLQFLFEYFSETQRNKGNFPGRFSGRQFSNSRSEMNVSTLELGDSALYLCASSSGLVMNTEAFFGQGTRLTVV.

V usage is TRBV29-1 and J usage is TRBJ2-2; the match to TRBD2 covers 9 bases. Germline trimming cut 5 bases from V and 5 bases from J; bases unmatched to any gene: 6. The CDR3 spans 14 residues. The germline CDR1 and CDR2 sequences are SQVTM and ANQGSEA. This CDR3 reads CSVQGLAQTGELFF. The CDR3 DNA reads as TGCAGCGTTCAGGGACTAGCTCAAACCGGGGAGCTGTTTTTT.

The chain recombines TRBV7-9 with TRBJ2-7; no definite D call. From germline, CDR1 is SEHNR and CDR2 FQNEAQ (reference sequence). Trimming took off 1 base at V and 3 bases at J, with 4 bases between the two ends. This CDR3 is built from 12 residues. The CDR3 is CASSLGVYEQYF. CDR3 nucleotide sequence: TGTGCCAGCAGCTTAGGAGTCTACGAGCAGTACTTC.

The chain carries TRBV7-6 and TRBJ2-5, with D possibly TRBD1 on 5 matching bases. The closer fit of TRBJ2-7 to the DNA end suggests the J call may be wrong. This CDR3 is 16 amino acids long. The germline CDR1 and CDR2 sequences are SGHVS and FNYEAQ. CDR3 DNA sequence: TGTGCCAGCAGCCAGGGAAGGGGTGCAGGATTGGGCGAGCAGTACTTC. As protein: CASSQGRGAGLGEQYF.

The chain carries TRBV5-1 and TRBJ1-1; D gene ambiguous. Between the trimmed V and J ends, which lost 4 bases and 6 bases, there was a span of 16 bases. This CDR3 region has 14 residues. Germline assignment: CDR1 SGHRS and CDR2 YFSETQ. CDR3: CASSPTGENPEAFF. CDR3 DNA: TGCGCCAGCAGCCCAACCGGGGAGAATCCTGAAGCTTTCTTT. Full variable domain (missing parts from reference TRBV5-1 and TRBJ1-1): KAGVTQTPRYLIKTRGQQVTLSCSPISGHRSVSWYQQTPGQGLQFLFEYFSETQRNKGNFPGRFSGRQFSNSRSEMNVSTLELGDSALYLCASSPTGENPEAFFGQGTRLTVV.

CDR3: CASSLQGYGYTF. The CDR3 nucleotides read TGTGCCAGCAGCTTACAGGGGTATGGCTACACCTTC. V gene TRBV7-8 combines with J gene TRBJ1-2; D may be TRBD1 (6 bases). Trimming removed 2 bases from V and 5 bases from J, with 6 bases in between. Germline V gene sequence: CDR1 SGHVS, CDR2 FQNEAQ. The CDR3 spans 12 residues.

The chain uses TRBV7-9 and TRBJ2-4; TRBD2 agrees at 7 bases. V shed 3 bases and J 9 bases; nucleotides not matched to a gene: 8. The CDR3 is made up of 14 amino acids. CDR1 is SEHNR and CDR2 is FQNEAQ in the germline V gene (reference sequence). DNA for the CDR3: TGTGCCAGCAGCTTCGGGACGGCGGGGGTCATTCAGTACTTC. Amino acids: CASSFGTAGVIQYF.

CDR3 residues: CASSFQAGVAGNEQFF. CDR3 DNA: TGTGCCAGCAGCTTCCAAGCGGGAGTGGCGGGCAATGAGCAGTTCTTC. The chain uses TRBV11-3 and TRBJ2-1; 8 nucleotides align to TRBD2. The V and J ends lost 3 bases and 6 bases, in that order; junction bases with no gene match: 10. Germline V gene lookup returns CDR1 SGHNT and CDR2 YENEEA. The CDR3 is made up of 16 amino acids.

CDR3 protein: CASSVETGPNYGYTF. The CDR3 coding sequence is TGTGCCAGCAGCGTAGAGACAGGCCCTAACTATGGCTACACCTTC. The rearrangement joins TRBV9 to TRBJ1-2; tentatively, D is TRBD1 (6 bases). The CDR3 is 15 residues long. Trimming removed 0 bases at V and 0 bases at J, with 9 bases between. CDR1 is SGDLS and CDR2 is YYNGEE in the germline V gene.

The V call is TRBV5-1, the J call TRBJ2-7; D tentatively reads TRBD1 or TRBD2 (6 bases each). CDR1 SGHRS and CDR2 YFSETQ come from the germline V gene. This CDR3 has 15 residues. V lost 4 bases, J lost 6 bases, and 20 bases lay in between. The CDR3: CASSTGDRPPGEQYF. CDR3 DNA sequence: TGCGCCAGCAGCACGGGAGACAGGCCCCCGGGCGAGCAGTACTTC.

This clone was recorded only once. The chain couples TRBV7-2 to TRBJ2-5, with TRBD2 matching over 7 bases. The germline V gene encodes CDR1 SGHTA and CDR2 FQGNSA. The CDR3 is 15 amino acids. The V gene end was trimmed by 2 bases and the J gene end by 3 bases; junction bases not matched to a gene: 6. CDR3 DNA: TGTGCCAGCAGCTTATCCGTGGGAGGGAAAGAGACCCAGTACTTC. Translating gives CASSLSVGGKETQYF. Supplemented by reference TRBV7-2 and TRBJ2-5, the full variable domain reads GAGVSQSPSNKVTEKGKDVELRCDPISGHTALYWYRQSLGQGLEFLIYFQGNSAPDKSGLPSDRFSAERTGGSVSTLTIQRTQQEDSAVYLCASSLSVGGKETQYFGPGTRLLVL.

This chain links TRBV19 with TRBJ1-6; weak D call: TRBD1 (6 bases). The germline V gene has CDR1 LNHDA and CDR2 SQIVND (reference sequence). The CDR3 length is 14 residues. V lost 6 bases and J 8 bases, leaving 14 bases between the germline ends. CDR3 sequence (DNA): TGTGCCAGTAGGATACAGGGTACGGATTCACCCCTCCACTTT. This codes for CASRIQGTDSPLHF.

The rearrangement uses TRBV2 and TRBJ1-3; D not resolved. V was pared by 3 bases and J by 9 bases, with 18 bases between. The CDR3 runs 15 residues. Germline V CDR1 and CDR2: SNHLY, FYNNEI. CDR3 nucleotides: TGTGCCAGCAGTGAGGACTTCACTGGAACGGGCACCATATATTTT. It codes for CASSEDFTGTGTIYF.

This clone was observed a single time. V gene TRBV7-9 combines with J gene TRBJ2-6; D ambiguous. The length of the CDR3 is 13 residues. In germline, CDR1 is SEHNR, CDR2 FQNEAQ (reference sequence). Trimming took 2 bases from V and 2 from J, leaving 1 base between them. The CDR3: CASSLPGANVLTF. The CDR3 nucleotides read TGTGCCAGCAGCTTACCTGGGGCCAACGTCCTGACTTTC.

The V and J genes are TRBV19 and TRBJ2-2; TRBD1 matches 12 bases. This CDR3 has 16 residues. CDR1 and CDR2 (germline): LNHDA, SQIVND (reference sequence). The V gene end was trimmed by 7 bases and the J gene end by 4 bases; junction bases not matched to a gene: 7. This CDR3 is CASTVGTGGFTGELFF. DNA for the CDR3: TGTGCCAGTACCGTCGGGACAGGGGGCTTCACCGGGGAGCTGTTTTTT. Filled out from reference TRBV19 and TRBJ2-2, the complete variable domain reads DGGITQSPKYLFRKEGQNVTLSCEQNLNHDAMYWYRQDPGQGLRLIYYSQIVNDFQKGDIAEGYSVSREKKESFPLTVTSAQKNPTAFYLCASTVGTGGFTGELFFGEGSRLTVL.

For the CDR3, the DNA is TGTGCCATCAGCGACGACCCTAACTATGGCTACACCTTC. The encoded protein is CAISDDPNYGYTF. The J gene is TRBJ1-2, the V gene TRBV10-3; unclear D gene. Trimming took 6 bases from V and 0 from J, leaving 8 bases between them. CDR3 length: 13 amino acids. Germline loops: CDR1 ENHRY, CDR2 SYGVKD.